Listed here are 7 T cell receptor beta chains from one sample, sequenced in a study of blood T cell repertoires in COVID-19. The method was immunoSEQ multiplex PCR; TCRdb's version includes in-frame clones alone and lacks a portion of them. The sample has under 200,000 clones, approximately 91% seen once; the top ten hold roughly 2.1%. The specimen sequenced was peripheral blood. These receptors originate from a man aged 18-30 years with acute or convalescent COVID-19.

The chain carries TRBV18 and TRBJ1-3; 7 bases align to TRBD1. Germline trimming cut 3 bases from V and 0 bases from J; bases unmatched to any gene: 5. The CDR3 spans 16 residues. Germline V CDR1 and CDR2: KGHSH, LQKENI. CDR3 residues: CASSPGQADSGNTIYF. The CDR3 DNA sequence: TGTGCCAGCTCACCCGGACAGGCTGACTCTGGAAACACCATATATTTT.

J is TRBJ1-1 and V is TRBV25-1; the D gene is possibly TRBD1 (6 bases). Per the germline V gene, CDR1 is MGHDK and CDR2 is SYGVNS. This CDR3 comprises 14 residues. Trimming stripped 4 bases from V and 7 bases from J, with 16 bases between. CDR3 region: CASSVQQGRDEAFF. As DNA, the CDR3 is TGTGCCAGCAGTGTACAACAGGGTAGGGATGAAGCTTTCTTT.

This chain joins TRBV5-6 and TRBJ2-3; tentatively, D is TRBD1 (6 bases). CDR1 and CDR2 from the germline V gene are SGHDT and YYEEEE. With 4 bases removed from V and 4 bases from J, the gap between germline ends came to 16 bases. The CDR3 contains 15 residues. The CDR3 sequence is CASSPTGSLADTQYF. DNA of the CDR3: TGTGCCAGCAGCCCAACAGGGAGTTTGGCAGATACGCAGTATTTT.

DNA for the CDR3: TGCGCCAGCGGGGGACAGCACACTGAAGCTTTCTTT. It is translated as CASGGQHTEAFF. The rearrangement uses TRBV5-1 and TRBJ1-1; 7 bases line up with TRBD1. The CDR3 length is 12 residues. V dropped 7 bases and J dropped 3; count of bases not matched to a gene: 3. Germline V gene data show CDR1 as SGHRS and CDR2 as YFSETQ.

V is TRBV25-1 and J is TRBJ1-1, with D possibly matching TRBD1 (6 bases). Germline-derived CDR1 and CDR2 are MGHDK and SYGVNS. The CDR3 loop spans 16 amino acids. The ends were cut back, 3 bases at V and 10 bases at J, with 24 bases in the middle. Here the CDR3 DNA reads TGTGCCAGCAGTGAGGTTAAAGGACAGTGGGGTGCTGGAGCTTTCTTT. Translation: CASSEVKGQWGAGAFF.

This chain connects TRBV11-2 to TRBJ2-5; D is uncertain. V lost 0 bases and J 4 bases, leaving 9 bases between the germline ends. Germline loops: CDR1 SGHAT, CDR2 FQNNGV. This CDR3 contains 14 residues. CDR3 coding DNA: TGTGCCAGCAGCTTAGATAAGTTAGCAGAGACCCAGTACTTC. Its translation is CASSLDKLAETQYF.

The CDR3 DNA sequence: TGTGCCAGCAGCCTACAGGAGAACTCTAACTATGGCTACACCTTC. Protein sequence: CASSLQENSNYGYTF. J is TRBJ1-2 and V is TRBV9; weak D call: TRBD1 (5 bases). From germline, CDR1 is SGDLS and CDR2 YYNGEE. The V gene lost 4 bases and the J gene lost 0 bases, with 13 bases spanning the gap. The CDR3 contains 15 residues.